This T cell receptor beta chain was recovered during a study of blood T cell repertoires in COVID-19. For the study at large: Nucleic acid was either cDNA or gDNA, and it came from T cells, B-cell-depleted T cells, or PBMCs.

The method was immunoSEQ multiplex PCR; TCRdb's version includes in-frame clones alone and lacks a portion of them. The sample includes over 90,000 clones, over 75% of them seen just once. Germline V gene data show CDR1 as MNHEY and CDR2 as SMNVEV (reference sequence). V was pared by 3 bases and J by 6 bases, with 11 bases between. The CDR3 sequence is 13 residues long. Sequencing was performed on peripheral blood. This TCR came from a man older than 75 with active or convalescent COVID-19. The gene calls are TRBV27 and TRBJ1-2; no clear D. This CDR3 is CASSFPPGDGYTF. The CDR3 DNA follows: TGTGCCAGCAGTTTCCCGCCCGGGGATGGCTACACCTTC.